The subject of this entry is one T cell receptor (beta chain). The antigen remains unidentified. Relative to the germline gene, one junction end is altered; a read error may explain this. The data were produced by immunoSEQ multiplex PCR, yet TCRdb's version contains in-frame clones alone and is incomplete. The repertoire holds fewer than 80,000 clones, with less than 95% as singletons. The data derive from a study of human versus mouse CDR3 diversity and MHC coevolution. On the study more broadly: Reportedly, immunoSEQ detects one in 200,000 T cells with minimized PCR bias. Samples had between roughly 5.5 x 10^6 and 1.6 x 10^7 valid reads.

Naive CD4 T cells were sorted as CD45RO-negative, CD62L-positive. Study findings and constraints: The lowest clonal inequality scores came from most of the three human donors.

Germline values: CDR1 LNHNV, CDR2 YYDKDF (reference sequence). The CDR3 is 13 amino acids. The chain is built from TRBV15 and TRBJ2-5, with TRBD2 as a possible D gene (5 bases). This sequence originates from a person between 30 and 69 years old in good health. The sequenced sample consisted of naive CD4+ T cells from blood. As to subset: CD45RO-negative CD62L-positive naive CD4 T cells. The CDR3 bases are TGTGCCACTAGAGGGTATACCAAAGAGATCCAGTACTTC. Amino acids: CATRGYTKEIQYF.